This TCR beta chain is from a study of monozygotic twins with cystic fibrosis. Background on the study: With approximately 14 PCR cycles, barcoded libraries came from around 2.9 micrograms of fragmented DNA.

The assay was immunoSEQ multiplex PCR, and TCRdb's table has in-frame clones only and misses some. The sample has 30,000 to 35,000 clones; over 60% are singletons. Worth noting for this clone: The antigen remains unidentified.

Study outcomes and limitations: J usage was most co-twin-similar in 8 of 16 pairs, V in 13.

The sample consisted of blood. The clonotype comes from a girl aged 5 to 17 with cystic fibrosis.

Here the CDR3 DNA reads TGTGCCAGCAGCGGAGAGACTAGCGGGAGGGCCGCTGATACGCAGTATTTT. As protein: CASSGETSGRAADTQYF. The V call is TRBV5-4, the J call TRBJ2-3, with 14 bases that match TRBD2. CDR1 is SGHNT and CDR2 is YYREEE in the germline V gene (reference sequence). Losses at the gene ends were 4 bases for V and 6 bases for J; bases not matched to a gene: 10. The CDR3 extends over 17 amino acids. Supplemented by reference TRBV5-4 and TRBJ2-3, the full variable domain reads ETGVTQSPTHLIKTRGQQVTLRCSSQSGHNTVSWYQQALGQGPQFIFQYYREEENGRGNFPPRFSGLQFPNYSSELNVNALELDDSALYLCASSGETSGRAADTQYFGPGTRLTVL.